The next 30 T cell receptor beta chains were all read from a single sample in a study of siplizumab effects on memory and regulatory T cells. The assay was immunoSEQ multiplex PCR, and TCRdb's table has in-frame clones only and misses some. In the table there are more than 85,000 clones, 85% to 90% of which are singletons. The sequenced material came from CD4+ T cells sorted from blood. These TCRs come from a human donor in good health.

The chain has TRBV19 and TRBJ2-1, with a possible D match to TRBD1 (6 bases). V shed 4 bases and J shed 6 bases, with 13 bases lying between them. From germline, CDR1 is LNHDA and CDR2 SQIVND (reference sequence). The CDR3 has 14 amino acids. This CDR3 is CASSRAGTSNEQFF. The CDR3 region has the DNA TGTGCCAGTAGTAGGGCCGGGACATCCAATGAGCAGTTCTTC. The complete variable domain, with remaining parts taken from reference TRBV19 and TRBJ2-1, reads DGGITQSPKYLFRKEGQNVTLSCEQNLNHDAMYWYRQDPGQGLRLIYYSQIVNDFQKGDIAEGYSVSREKKESFPLTVTSAQKNPTAFYLCASSRAGTSNEQFFGPGTRLTVL.

The chain links TRBV10-2 to TRBJ2-1; the match to TRBD1 covers 9 bases. Trimming took 8 bases from V and 6 from J; bases not matched to a gene: 8. Germline V CDR1 and CDR2: WSHSY, SAAADI. This CDR3 is 14 amino acids long. CDR3 in amino acids: CASDNDRGGNEQFF. The DNA of the CDR3 is TGCGCCAGCGACAACGACAGGGGGGGCAATGAGCAGTTCTTC.

In its sample, this clone was seen once. J is TRBJ2-7 and V is TRBV5-1; D gene ambiguous. From germline, CDR1 is SGHRS and CDR2 YFSETQ. The CDR3 has 14 residues. Trimming stripped 1 base from V and 1 base from J, with 9 bases between. As DNA, the CDR3 is TGCGCCAGCAGCTTGACCCAAGGATCCTACGAGCAGTACTTC. It specifies CASSLTQGSYEQYF.

This chain uses TRBV19 with TRBJ2-3; D might be TRBD2 (6 bases). V shed 5 bases and J shed 3 bases, with 15 bases lying between them. Germline V lookup: CDR1 LNHDA, CDR2 SQIVND (reference sequence). The CDR3 consists of 15 residues. CDR3 loop: CASSGGALRTDTQYF. CDR3 in DNA: TGTGCCAGTAGTGGAGGGGCCCTCAGGACAGATACGCAGTATTTT.

The count of this clone is one. This sequence joins TRBV19 and TRBJ1-5; D may be TRBD1 (6 bases). The CDR3 is 15 amino acids. CDR1 and CDR2 from the germline V gene are LNHDA and SQIVND (reference sequence). Trimming pared 5 bases from V and 1 base from J, leaving 12 bases between. The CDR3 DNA reads TGTGCCAGTAGTTCAGGGGCGACAAGCAATCAGCCCCAGCATTTT. Its translation is CASSSGATSNQPQHF.

This chain links TRBV15 with TRBJ2-7; 7 nucleotides match TRBD1. Germline values: CDR1 LNHNV, CDR2 YYDKDF (reference sequence). This CDR3 is built from 16 residues. V lost 1 base and J lost 3; bases outside the gene matches: 9. The CDR3 loop is CATSRVGRGKDYEQYF. The CDR3 bases are TGTGCCACCAGCAGAGTGGGCAGGGGGAAAGACTACGAGCAGTACTTC.

The V and J genes are TRBV11-2 and TRBJ2-2; D not certain. Looked up from germline, CDR1 is SGHAT and CDR2 is FQNNGV. The V end was cut by 0 bases, the J end by 6 bases, with 11 bases between. This CDR3 has 15 amino acids. Here the CDR3 DNA reads TGTGCCAGCAGCTTAGATTCTGGGTTTGCCGGGGAGCTGTTTTTT. It translates to CASSLDSGFAGELFF.

The chain carries TRBV2 and TRBJ2-7; 8 bases map to TRBD1. This CDR3 is 14 amino acids long. Germline-derived CDR1 and CDR2 are SNHLY and FYNNEI. The V segment lost 7 bases and the J segment 7 bases; nucleotides outside the gene matches: 12. As DNA, the CDR3 is TGTGCCAGCAAGACCCTTCAGGGGGCGGGAGAGCAGTACTTC. Translated, it gives CASKTLQGAGEQYF.

The gene calls are TRBV11-2 and TRBJ2-7; TRBD2 matches at 8 bases. Trimming cost V 0 bases and J 0 bases; bases outside gene matches: 7. Per the germline V gene, CDR1 is SGHAT and CDR2 is FQNNGV. The CDR3 totals 17 residues. Written as DNA, the CDR3 is TGTGCCAGCAGCTTAGAAGCTAGCGGGCTCGTCTCCTACGAGCAGTACTTC. It yields the protein CASSLEASGLVSYEQYF.

This sequence joins TRBV10-1 and TRBJ2-2, with 8 bases lining up with TRBD2. The CDR3 has 18 amino acids. In germline, CDR1 is WNHNN, CDR2 SYGVQD (reference sequence). Unmatched junction bases numbered 21, after V lost 8 bases and J lost 7 bases. CDR3 sequence: CASWGGSGSSMHGGELFF. The CDR3, as DNA: TGCGCCAGCTGGGGGGGGAGCGGGAGTTCAATGCATGGCGGGGAGCTGTTTTTT.

The gene calls are TRBV6-1 and TRBJ2-7; 9 positions match TRBD1. Looked up from germline, CDR1 is MNHNS and CDR2 is SASEGT. The CDR3 runs to 14 residues. V gave up 6 bases and J gave up 2 bases; unmatched junction bases: 5. The DNA of the CDR3 is TGTGCCAGCAGCGAAAGACAGGGGGCCTACGAGCAGTACTTC. Its translation is CASSERQGAYEQYF.

With regard to this clone: Other DNA sequences in this specimen translate into the identical CDR3. The chain is built from TRBV9 and TRBJ2-3, with 7 bases matching TRBD2. Trimming at V came to 3 bases and at J to 3 bases, leaving 7 bases not matched to a gene. There are 15 residues in the CDR3. The germline V gene encodes CDR1 SGDLS and CDR2 YYNGEE. The CDR3 region has the DNA TGTGCCAGCAGCGGGGCTAGCGGTAGGACAGATACGCAGTATTTT. Amino acid sequence: CASSGASGRTDTQYF.

This chain uses TRBV5-1 with TRBJ2-1; TRBD2 matches at 8 bases. V lost 2 bases and J lost 7; bases outside the gene matches: 8. There are 15 residues in the CDR3. Looked up from germline, CDR1 is SGHRS and CDR2 is YFSETQ. As DNA, the CDR3 is TGCGCCAGCAGCTTCGCGGAGCGGGAGCGAAATGAGCAGTTCTTC. As protein: CASSFAERERNEQFF.

The chain employs TRBV7-2 and TRBJ2-3, with 7 positions matching TRBD2. V shed 5 bases and J 4 bases; nucleotides not matched to a gene: 12. The CDR3 sequence is 16 residues long. Germline CDR1 SGHTA, CDR2 FQGNSA. The CDR3 nucleotides are TGTGCCAGCAGCCCCCGAGATATGGGGAGGGCAGATACGCAGTATTTT. It is translated as CASSPRDMGRADTQYF. Full variable domain (rest looked up from reference TRBV7-2 and TRBJ2-3): GAGVSQSPSNKVTEKGKDVELRCDPISGHTALYWYRQSLGQGLEFLIYFQGNSAPDKSGLPSDRFSAERTGGSVSTLTIQRTQQEDSAVYLCASSPRDMGRADTQYFGPGTRLTVL.

This chain uses TRBV5-1 with TRBJ2-1; 9 nucleotides line up with TRBD2. V dropped 7 bases and J dropped 4; count of bases not matched to a gene: 12. CDR1 is SGHRS and CDR2 is YFSETQ in the germline V gene. The length of the CDR3 is 16 residues. Written as DNA, the CDR3 is TGCGCCAGCCTATCCGGGACTAGCCAAAATTACAATGAGCAGTTCTTC. This encodes CASLSGTSQNYNEQFF.

The chain combines TRBV5-1 with TRBJ2-7; a possible D gene is TRBD2 (6 bases). Germline CDR1 reads SGHRS; CDR2 reads YFSETQ. The CDR3 covers 15 residues. V lost 3 bases and J 0 bases, leaving 13 bases between the germline ends. The CDR3 protein is CASSWGEGYSYEQYF. The DNA for the CDR3 is TGCGCCAGCAGCTGGGGGGAAGGGTACTCCTACGAGCAGTACTTC.

This clone has only one observation. Within the sample, other DNA sequences also encode this same CDR3. V is TRBV7-9 and J is TRBJ1-4; D uncertain. This CDR3 region has 14 residues. Trimming shortened V by 5 bases and J by 2 bases, and 9 bases separated the two germline ends. Germline loops: CDR1 SEHNR, CDR2 FQNEAQ (reference sequence). The CDR3 loop is CASSLVGTNEKLFF. The CDR3 nucleotides read TGTGCCAGCAGCCTCGTGGGGACTAATGAAAAACTGTTTTTT.

This chain connects TRBV10-2 to TRBJ1-1; D gene unclear. The CDR3 extends over 14 amino acids. The germline V gene has CDR1 WSHSY and CDR2 SAAADI. V lost 4 bases and J lost 0, with 9 bases in between. The CDR3 protein is CASSAGRMNTEAFF. The CDR3 nucleotides read TGCGCCAGCAGTGCTGGCAGGATGAACACTGAAGCTTTCTTT.

The chain uses TRBV7-3 and TRBJ2-1, with D perhaps given as TRBD1 or TRBD2 (5 bases each). Germline CDR1 SGHTA, CDR2 FQGTGA. The V end was cut by 5 bases, the J end by 4 bases, with 15 bases between. The CDR3 has 15 amino acids. The CDR3 DNA follows: TGTGCCAGCAGCCCTCGGGACGGGCCGTACAATGAGCAGTTCTTC. Its protein is CASSPRDGPYNEQFF.

The rearrangement joins TRBV6-5 to TRBJ2-7; the D is unclear. V lost 8 bases to trimming and J lost 0 bases, with 8 bases between them. In germline, CDR1 is MNHEY, CDR2 SVGAGI. This CDR3 region has 12 residues. The DNA of the CDR3 is TGTGCCAGCGGTAGTCACTCCTACGAGCAGTACTTC. This encodes CASGSHSYEQYF.

The chain links TRBV4-1 to TRBJ1-6; TRBD1 matches at 9 bases. The germline V gene encodes CDR1 MGHRA and CDR2 YSYEKL. The trim removed 0 bases at V and 7 bases at J, leaving 16 bases unmatched. This CDR3 has 20 amino acids. The CDR3 sequence is CASSQDSGTGPFAGNSPLHF. The CDR3 DNA is TGCGCCAGCAGCCAAGACTCCGGGACAGGGCCCTTCGCCGGGAATTCACCCCTCCACTTT.

V gene TRBV11-3 combines with J gene TRBJ2-2; D remains unclear. CDR3 size: 12 residues. In germline, CDR1 is SGHNT, CDR2 YENEEA. The germline V and J ends were trimmed by 6 bases and 1 base, with 3 bases remaining between them. The CDR3 nucleotides read TGTGCCAGCAGGGAGAACACCGGGGAGCTGTTTTTT. This codes for CASRENTGELFF.

With respect to this clone: One junction end does not reproduce the germline sequence, and a read error may be involved. The chain couples TRBV6-6 to TRBJ2-1; TRBD2 matches 8 bases. Germline V gene data show CDR1 as MNHNY and CDR2 as SVGAGI (reference sequence). The CDR3 has 14 residues. CDR3 DNA: TGTGCCAGCAATTACCCCGGGACTAGCAATGAGCAGTTCTTC. Translated, it gives CASNYPGTSNEQFF.

J is TRBJ2-1 and V is TRBV7-8; 10 positions match TRBD1. The CDR3 sequence is 16 residues long. With 5 bases clipped from V and 4 bases from J, the junction kept 8 bases outside the gene matches. Per germline, CDR1 SGHVS and CDR2 FQNEAQ. The CDR3 sequence: CASSTPGTGAYNEQFF. The CDR3 region has the DNA TGTGCCAGCAGCACCCCCGGGACAGGGGCGTACAATGAGCAGTTCTTC.

The chain is built from TRBV7-9 and TRBJ2-5, with TRBD1 identical over 7 bases. V lost 5 bases to trimming and J lost 0 bases; unmatched junction nucleotides: 6. CDR1 SEHNR and CDR2 FQNEAQ come from the germline V gene (reference sequence). This CDR3 is 15 amino acids long. CDR3 protein: CASSRGTVYQETQYF. The CDR3 DNA reads TGTGCCAGCAGCCGAGGGACAGTTTACCAAGAGACCCAGTACTTC.

This chain connects TRBV19 to TRBJ2-7; the D gene is possibly TRBD2 (5 bases). V was cut by 5 bases and J by 4 bases, with 9 bases left in between. Per germline, CDR1 LNHDA and CDR2 SQIVND (reference sequence). The CDR3 runs 12 residues. In DNA, the CDR3 is TGTGCCAGTAGTGGCGGGTTGTACGAGCAGTACTTC. Its protein product is CASSGGLYEQYF.

The chain recombines TRBV28 with TRBJ2-2; D unclear. Germline V lookup: CDR1 MDHEN, CDR2 SYDVKM. With 7 bases removed from V and 1 base from J, the gap between germline ends came to 19 bases. The CDR3 is made up of 17 amino acids. The CDR3 loop reads CASTLRSGALNTGELFF. The DNA for the CDR3 is TGTGCCAGCACCCTGCGGAGTGGAGCGCTGAACACCGGGGAGCTGTTTTTT.

V usage is TRBV6-4 and J usage is TRBJ2-2; D not resolved. This CDR3 contains 15 residues. CDR1 and CDR2 (germline): MRHNA, SNTAGT. Trimming stripped 4 bases from V and 3 bases from J, with 12 bases between. The CDR3 loop reads CASSAAHGHTGELFF. CDR3 sequence (DNA): TGTGCCAGCAGTGCCGCACATGGGCACACCGGGGAGCTGTTTTTT.

In this sample, this clone turned up a few times. As DNA, the CDR3 is TGTGCCACCAGCAGAGATCGAATGGCAGCCAAAAACATTCAGTACTTC. Encoded protein: CATSRDRMAAKNIQYF. The chain combines TRBV15 with TRBJ2-4; D is undetermined. The CDR3 runs 16 residues. In germline, CDR1 is LNHNV, CDR2 YYDKDF (reference sequence). Trimming pared 0 bases from V and 0 bases from J, leaving 9 bases between.

The chain has TRBV29-1 and TRBJ1-1, with TRBD1 matching 9 bases. Per the germline V gene, CDR1 is SQVTM and CDR2 is ANQGSEA. The CDR3 length is 14 residues. The junction had 3 bases not matched to a gene; V was cut back by 4 bases and J by 0 bases. The CDR3 DNA sequence: TGCAGCGTTGGGTACAGGGGGCTGAACACTGAAGCTTTCTTT. Amino acid sequence: CSVGYRGLNTEAFF.